This entry concerns a single T cell receptor (beta chain). These data are taken from a study of blood T cell repertoires in COVID-19. For the study at large: The analysed material was cDNA or gDNA that came from T cells, B-cell-depleted T cells, or PBMCs.

Original handling: Nucleated cell counts were estimated from reference gene primer amplification. Repertoires were generated with immunoSEQ multiplex PCR, while TCRdb's copy carries only in-frame clones and drops some. The V and J calls and clone size were taken over from that table, and D and trimming were inferred from the DNA. There are approximately 88,000 clones in the sample; more than 75% occur only once, and more than 12% lies in the top ten. The sequence was collected from a woman between 70 and 85 years old with acute or convalescent COVID-19. The sample taken for sequencing was peripheral blood.

The CDR3 sequence: CASMLFGTASTDTQYF. CDR3 in DNA: TGTGCCAGCATGCTCTTCGGGACAGCTAGCACAGATACGCAGTATTTT. The rearrangement uses TRBV7-9 and TRBJ2-3; 7 bases fit TRBD1. CDR1 SEHNR and CDR2 FQNEAQ come from the germline V gene (reference sequence). Unmatched junction bases numbered 10, after V lost 7 bases and J lost 0 bases. This CDR3 comprises 16 residues.